Listed here are 23 T cell receptor beta chains from one sample, sequenced in a study of cytomegalovirus exposure and HLA in healthy donors. The PCR made use of 60 Vbeta and 13 Jbeta primers. TCRdb's table, derived via immunoSEQ multiplex PCR, lists solely in-frame clones and lacks some. The sample lists over 150,000 clones, 65% to 70% occurring once. Sequencing was performed on PBMCs. Source of these receptors: a woman younger than 30 in good health and CMV-seropositive.

This clone was observed a few times. The CDR3 nucleotides are TGTGCCAGCAGTTACTCGGTCGGAGGGGCCGAGCAGTACTTC. Its translation is CASSYSVGGAEQYF. V is TRBV6-5 and J is TRBJ2-7; a weak D match, TRBD2 (6 bases). The length of the CDR3 is 14 residues. Deletions cut 0 bases from V and 6 bases from J, with 12 bases between. Germline CDR1 is MNHEY and CDR2 is SVGAGI.

The chain carries TRBV11-3 and TRBJ2-1; D call uncertain. V was clipped by 5 bases and J by 9 bases, with 20 bases between them. The CDR3 consists of 15 residues. Germline lookup yields CDR1 SGHNT and CDR2 YENEEA. CDR3 coding DNA: TGTGCCAGCAGCCCAACCCCGGCGGTAGGAGCTGAGCAGTTCTTC. Protein: CASSPTPAVGAEQFF. Drawing the rest from reference TRBV11-3 and TRBJ2-1, the complete variable domain is EAGVVQSPRYKIIEKKQPVAFWCNPISGHNTLYWYLQNLGQGPELLIRYENEEAVDDSQLPKDRFSAERLKGVDSTLKIQPAELGDSAVYLCASSPTPAVGAEQFFGPGTRLTVL.

In DNA form, the CDR3 reads TGTGCCAGCTCACCAGCGAATGAGCAGTTCTTC. Encoded protein: CASSPANEQFF. The genes are TRBV18 and TRBJ2-1, with D unclear. Trimming cost V 2 bases and J 7 bases, with 3 bases left between them. Germline V gene sequence: CDR1 KGHSH, CDR2 LQKENI. The CDR3 loop spans 11 amino acids.

This chain links TRBV30 with TRBJ1-5, with no clear D. Looked up from germline, CDR1 is GTSNPN and CDR2 is SVGIG (reference sequence). Trimming removed 0 bases from V and 3 bases from J, with 6 bases in between. The CDR3 is 13 amino acids. CDR3 DNA sequence: TGTGCCTGGAGTGTAACAGACAATCAGCCCCAGCATTTT. It specifies CAWSVTDNQPQHF.

The gene calls are TRBV7-2 and TRBJ2-1, with a weak D call TRBD2 (5 bases). The CDR3 has 14 amino acids. Trimming took 4 bases from V and 5 from J, leaving 12 bases between them. Looked up from germline, CDR1 is SGHTA and CDR2 is FQGNSA. CDR3 amino acids: CASSSYVANNEQFF. Written as DNA, the CDR3 is TGTGCCAGCAGCTCGTATGTAGCGAACAATGAGCAGTTCTTC.

The chain carries TRBV14 and TRBJ2-5; D uncertain. Germline CDR1 reads SGHDN; CDR2 reads FVKESK. The CDR3 length is 14 residues. V was shortened by 2 bases and J by 2 bases, with 9 bases between the two germline ends. The chain's CDR3 is CASSQRTQQETQYF. The CDR3 region has the DNA TGTGCCAGCAGCCAAAGAACACAACAAGAGACCCAGTACTTC.

A few counts support this clone. The V call is TRBV4-2, the J call TRBJ2-1, with 13 positions matching TRBD2. From germline, CDR1 is LGHNA and CDR2 YNFKEQ. V was clipped by 4 bases and J by 0 bases; unmatched bases: 12. The CDR3 is 20 amino acids. CDR3 sequence (DNA): TGTGCCAGCAGCCGTCCTTATGGACTAGCGGGAGAGGGCTCCTACAATGAGCAGTTCTTC. Protein product: CASSRPYGLAGEGSYNEQFF.

The chain carries TRBV6-5 and TRBJ1-5; D not certain. V was cut by 0 bases and J by 6 bases, with 12 bases left in between. The germline V gene has CDR1 MNHEY and CDR2 SVGAGI. CDR3 length equals 15 residues. Written as DNA, the CDR3 is TGTGCCAGCAGTTACTCGAATCCCCGGGGTCAGCCCCAGCATTTT. Translation gives CASSYSNPRGQPQHF.

In its sample, this clone was seen a few times. The chain couples TRBV6-6 to TRBJ1-1, with D unresolved. V shed 6 bases and J shed 7 bases, with 18 bases lying between them. This CDR3 spans 14 amino acids. Germline V gene sequence: CDR1 MNHNY, CDR2 SVGAGI (reference sequence). The CDR3, as DNA: TGTGCCAGCAGACCGGCCCCACCTAGAGATGAAGCTTTCTTT. Protein sequence: CASRPAPPRDEAFF.

CDR3 sequence reads: CASSFVAGTGGGYTF. CDR3 in DNA: TGTGCCAGCAGCTTCGTAGCCGGGACAGGGGGTGGCTACACCTTC. The gene calls are TRBV7-9 and TRBJ1-2, with 11 nucleotides matching TRBD1. The V gene end was trimmed by 3 bases and the J gene end by 7 bases; junction bases not matched to a gene: 7. The germline gives CDR1 SEHNR, CDR2 FQNEAQ (reference sequence). CDR3 length: 15 residues. Complete variable domain (other parts from reference TRBV7-9 and TRBJ1-2): DTGVSQNPRHKITKRGQNVTFRCDPISEHNRLYWYRQTLGQGPEFLTYFQNEAQLEKSRLLSDRFSAERPKGSFSTLEIQRTEQGDSAMYLCASSFVAGTGGGYTFGSGTRLTVV.

This clone was picked up a small number of times. The gene calls are TRBV19 and TRBJ2-5, with a weak D call TRBD2 (6 bases). Trimming shortened V by 10 bases and J by 5 bases, and 23 bases separated the two germline ends. The V gene's germline CDR1 is LNHDA and CDR2 SQIVND (reference sequence). The CDR3 consists of 15 residues. CDR3 in DNA: TGTGCCACCAACCGGGGGATAGGGGCGGGGGAGACCCAGTACTTC. Translated: CATNRGIGAGETQYF.

The rearrangement joins TRBV7-2 to TRBJ2-7; no clear D. Trimming stripped 5 bases from V and 2 bases from J, with 7 bases between. Germline-derived CDR1 and CDR2 are SGHTA and FQGNSA. The CDR3 totals 12 residues. The CDR3 region has the DNA TGTGCCAGCAGCCATAGCACCTACGAGCAGTACTTC. Its protein is CASSHSTYEQYF.

This clone was recorded a few times. The chain links TRBV11-3 to TRBJ2-5; 8 positions agree with TRBD1. The CDR3 consists of 13 residues. V dropped 5 bases and J dropped 4; count of bases not matched to a gene: 3. Germline assignment: CDR1 SGHNT and CDR2 YENEEA. The CDR3, as DNA: TGTGCCAGCAGCCATGGGACAGGAGAGACCCAGTACTTC. Amino acids: CASSHGTGETQYF.

The chain is built from TRBV2 and TRBJ2-2; 12 bases line up with TRBD2. CDR3 length: 17 amino acids. V lost 5 bases, J lost 6 bases, and 10 bases stayed unmatched. CDR1 SNHLY and CDR2 FYNNEI come from the germline V gene. The chain's CDR3 is CASSHINLAGGAGELFF. The DNA for the CDR3 is TGTGCCAGCAGTCACATAAATCTAGCGGGGGGGGCCGGGGAGCTGTTTTTT.

The chain carries TRBV6-5 and TRBJ1-1; D uncertain. CDR1 and CDR2 from the germline V gene are MNHEY and SVGAGI. Trimming stripped 0 bases from V and 0 bases from J, with 8 bases between. This CDR3 has 15 amino acids. The CDR3 bases are TGTGCCAGCAGTTACTCTCGGGAGGTGAACACTGAAGCTTTCTTT. This gives the protein CASSYSREVNTEAFF.

The J gene is TRBJ2-1, the V gene TRBV7-9, with 12 bases fitting TRBD1. This CDR3 comprises 17 residues. Germline V gene lookup returns CDR1 SEHNR and CDR2 FQNEAQ (reference sequence). J was trimmed by 4 bases and V by 5 bases; bases with no gene match: 9. This CDR3 is CASSLDPGQGAYNEQFF. The CDR3 DNA is TGTGCCAGCAGCCTGGATCCGGGACAGGGGGCTTACAATGAGCAGTTCTTC.

The V gene is TRBV7-9, the J gene TRBJ2-1; no clear D gene. Germline CDR1 and CDR2: SEHNR and FQNEAQ (reference sequence). CDR3 length: 14 amino acids. The V gene lost 5 bases and the J gene lost 6 bases, with 14 bases spanning the gap. The DNA of the CDR3 is TGTGCCAGCAGCCCCGAGGTGTGGCCCAATGAGCAGTTCTTC. This translates into CASSPEVWPNEQFF. The full variable domain, completed using reference TRBV7-9 and TRBJ2-1, is DTGVSQNPRHKITKRGQNVTFRCDPISEHNRLYWYRQTLGQGPEFLTYFQNEAQLEKSRLLSDRFSAERPKGSFSTLEIQRTEQGDSAMYLCASSPEVWPNEQFFGPGTRLTVL.

In its sample, this clone was seen once. V usage is TRBV29-1 and J usage is TRBJ2-6; D gene ambiguous. This CDR3 is built from 13 residues. Germline CDR1 reads SQVTM; CDR2 reads ANQGSEA. With 4 bases removed from V and 0 bases from J, the gap between germline ends came to 4 bases. The CDR3 DNA is TGCAGCGTTGCGGTCTCTGGGGCCAACGTCCTGACTTTC. It yields the protein CSVAVSGANVLTF.

This clone was seen only a few times. The chain couples TRBV27 to TRBJ2-2; D call uncertain. With 6 bases removed from V and 0 bases from J, the gap between germline ends came to 11 bases. Germline V lookup: CDR1 MNHEY, CDR2 SMNVEV (reference sequence). The CDR3 is 15 residues long. CDR3: CASRLLGTNTGELFF. CDR3 in DNA: TGTGCCAGCAGACTACTTGGCACGAACACCGGGGAGCTGTTTTTT.

In this sample, this clone turned up a few times. The chain carries TRBV10-3 and TRBJ2-7, with 8 bases fitting TRBD1. Per the germline V gene, CDR1 is ENHRY and CDR2 is SYGVKD. This CDR3 spans 15 amino acids. The ends lost 4 bases at V and 2 bases at J; junction bases unmatched: 7. CDR3 protein: CAISGTGRQPYEQYF. The CDR3 DNA reads as TGTGCCATCAGTGGGACAGGGAGGCAACCCTACGAGCAGTACTTC.

The chain combines TRBV5-6 with TRBJ2-1; perhaps TRBD1 as D (5 bases). V dropped 4 bases and J dropped 1 base, with 15 bases sitting between them. This CDR3 has 16 amino acids. From germline, CDR1 is SGHDT and CDR2 YYEEEE. CDR3 region: CASSQGVSGSYNEQFF. The CDR3 coding sequence is TGTGCCAGCAGCCAAGGAGTGTCAGGGTCCTACAATGAGCAGTTCTTC. Full variable domain (outside the CDR3, taken from reference TRBV5-6 and TRBJ2-1): DAGVTQSPTHLIKTRGQQVTLRCSPKSGHDTVSWYQQALGQGPQFIFQYYEEEERQRGNFPDRFSGHQFPNYSSELNVNALLLGDSALYLCASSQGVSGSYNEQFFGPGTRLTVL.

This chain joins TRBV1 and TRBJ2-1; the table's D gene call, TRBD2, was not cross checked with the DNA. TRBV1 counts as a pseudogene. The CDR3 length is 17 residues. CDR3 region: CTSKGRYVSGYYNEQFF. The DNA for the CDR3 is TGCACCAGCAAGGGACGGTACGTTAGCGGTTACTACAATGAGCAGTTCTTC.

This clone was seen only once. V and J are TRBV2 and TRBJ1-1, with 9 positions matching TRBD1. The CDR3 length is 15 residues. V trimming: 3 bases; J trimming: 1 base; junction bases outside the gene matches: 3. Germline values: CDR1 SNHLY, CDR2 FYNNEI. The CDR3 loop reads CASSDLDRGNTEAFF. The CDR3 DNA reads as TGTGCCAGCAGTGATTTGGACAGGGGGAACACTGAAGCTTTCTTT.